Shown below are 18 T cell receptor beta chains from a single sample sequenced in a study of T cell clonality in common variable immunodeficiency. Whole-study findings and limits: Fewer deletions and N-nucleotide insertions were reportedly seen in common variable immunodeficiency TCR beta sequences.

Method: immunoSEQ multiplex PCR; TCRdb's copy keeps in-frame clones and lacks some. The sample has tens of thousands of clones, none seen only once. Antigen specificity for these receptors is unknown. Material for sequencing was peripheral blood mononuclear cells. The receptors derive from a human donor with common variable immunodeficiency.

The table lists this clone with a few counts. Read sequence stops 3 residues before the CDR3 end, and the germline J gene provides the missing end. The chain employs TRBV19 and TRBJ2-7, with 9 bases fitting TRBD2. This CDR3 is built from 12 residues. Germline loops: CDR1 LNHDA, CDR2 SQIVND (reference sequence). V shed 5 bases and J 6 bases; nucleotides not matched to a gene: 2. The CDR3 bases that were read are TGTGCCAGTAGTGGCGGGGGGGGCGAG. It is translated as CASSGGGGE. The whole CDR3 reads CASSGGGGEQYF.

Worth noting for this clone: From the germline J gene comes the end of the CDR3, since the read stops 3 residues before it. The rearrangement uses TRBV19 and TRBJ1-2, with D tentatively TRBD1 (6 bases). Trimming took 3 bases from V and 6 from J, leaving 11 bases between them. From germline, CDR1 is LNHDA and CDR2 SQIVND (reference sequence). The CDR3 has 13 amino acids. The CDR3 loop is CASSIGTTDGYTF. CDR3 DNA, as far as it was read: TGTGCCAGTAGTATCGGGACAACAGATGGC. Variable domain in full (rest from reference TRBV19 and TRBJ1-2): DGGITQSPKYLFRKEGQNVTLSCEQNLNHDAMYWYRQDPGQGLRLIYYSQIVNDFQKGDIAEGYSVSREKKESFPLTVTSAQKNPTAFYLCASSIGTTDGYTFGSGTRLTVV.

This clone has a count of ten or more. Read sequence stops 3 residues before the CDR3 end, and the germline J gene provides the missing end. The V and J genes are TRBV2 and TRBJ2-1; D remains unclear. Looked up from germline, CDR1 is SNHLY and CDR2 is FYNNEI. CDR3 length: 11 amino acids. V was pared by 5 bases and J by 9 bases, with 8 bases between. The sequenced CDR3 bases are TGTGCCAGCAGTTCGGTCGGTGAG. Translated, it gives CASSSVGE. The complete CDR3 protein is CASSSVGEQFF.

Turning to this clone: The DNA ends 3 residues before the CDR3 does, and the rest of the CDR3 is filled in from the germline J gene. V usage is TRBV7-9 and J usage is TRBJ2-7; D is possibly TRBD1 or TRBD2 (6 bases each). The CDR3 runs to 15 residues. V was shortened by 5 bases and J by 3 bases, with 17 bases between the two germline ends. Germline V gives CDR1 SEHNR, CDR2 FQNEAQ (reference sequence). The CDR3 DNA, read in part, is TGTGCCAGCAGCCTCAAAGGAGGGGACAACTACGAG. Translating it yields CASSLKGGDNYE. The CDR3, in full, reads CASSLKGGDNYEQYF.

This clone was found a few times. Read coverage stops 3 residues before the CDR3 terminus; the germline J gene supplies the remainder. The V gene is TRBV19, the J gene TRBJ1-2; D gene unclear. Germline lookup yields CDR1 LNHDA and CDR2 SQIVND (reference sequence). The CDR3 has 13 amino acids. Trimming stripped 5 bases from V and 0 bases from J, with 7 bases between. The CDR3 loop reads CASSQEANYGYTF. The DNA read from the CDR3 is TGTGCCAGTAGTCAGGAGGCTAACTATGGC.

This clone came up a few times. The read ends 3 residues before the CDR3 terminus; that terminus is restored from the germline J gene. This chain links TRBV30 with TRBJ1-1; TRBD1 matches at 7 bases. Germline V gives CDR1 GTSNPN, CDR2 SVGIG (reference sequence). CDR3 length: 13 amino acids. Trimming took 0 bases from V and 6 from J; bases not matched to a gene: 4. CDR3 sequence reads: CAWSVTRGSEAFF. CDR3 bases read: TGTGCCTGGAGTGTAACCAGGGGGTCTGAA.

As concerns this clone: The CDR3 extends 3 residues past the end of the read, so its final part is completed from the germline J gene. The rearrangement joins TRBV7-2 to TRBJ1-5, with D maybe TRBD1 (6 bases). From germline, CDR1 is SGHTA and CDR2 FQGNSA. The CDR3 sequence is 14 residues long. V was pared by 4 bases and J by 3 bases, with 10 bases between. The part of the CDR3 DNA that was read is TGTGCCAGCAGCTACGGGACACCCAATCAGCCC. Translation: CASSYGTPNQP. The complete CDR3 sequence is CASSYGTPNQPQHF.

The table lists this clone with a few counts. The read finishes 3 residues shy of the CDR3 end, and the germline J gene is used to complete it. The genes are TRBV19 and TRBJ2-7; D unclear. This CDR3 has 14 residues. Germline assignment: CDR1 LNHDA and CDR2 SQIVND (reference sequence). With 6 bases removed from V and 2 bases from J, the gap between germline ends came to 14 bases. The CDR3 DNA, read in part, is TGTGCCAGTAGGGCCCCGTGGCTCCCCTACGAG. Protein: CASRAPWLPYE. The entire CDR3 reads CASRAPWLPYEQYF.

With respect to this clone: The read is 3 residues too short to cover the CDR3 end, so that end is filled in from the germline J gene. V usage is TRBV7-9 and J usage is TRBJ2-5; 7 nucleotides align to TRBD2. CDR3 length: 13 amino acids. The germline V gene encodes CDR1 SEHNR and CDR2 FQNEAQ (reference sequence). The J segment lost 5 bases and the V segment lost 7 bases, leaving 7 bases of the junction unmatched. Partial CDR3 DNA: TGTGCCAGCATCAAGAGCGGGGTCGAGACC. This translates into CASIKSGVET. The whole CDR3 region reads CASIKSGVETQYF.

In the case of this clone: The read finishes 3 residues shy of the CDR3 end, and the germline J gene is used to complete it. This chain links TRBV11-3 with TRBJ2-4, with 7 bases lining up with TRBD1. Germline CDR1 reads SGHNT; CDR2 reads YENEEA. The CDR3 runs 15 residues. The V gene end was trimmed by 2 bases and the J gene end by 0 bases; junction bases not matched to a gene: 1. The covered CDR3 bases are TGTGCCAGCAGCTTAACAGGGGTAGCCAAAAACATT. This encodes CASSLTGVAKNI. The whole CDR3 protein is CASSLTGVAKNIQYF.

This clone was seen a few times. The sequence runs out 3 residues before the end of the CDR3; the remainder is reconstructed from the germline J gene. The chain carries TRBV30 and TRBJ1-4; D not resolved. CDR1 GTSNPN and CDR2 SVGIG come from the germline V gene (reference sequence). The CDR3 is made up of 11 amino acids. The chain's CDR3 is CAWSVRGKLFF. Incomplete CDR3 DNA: TGTGCCTGGAGTGTACGGGGTAAA. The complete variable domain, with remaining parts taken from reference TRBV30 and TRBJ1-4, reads SQTIHQWPATLVQPVGSPLSLECTVEGTSNPNLYWYRQAAGRGLQLLFYSVGIGQISSEVPQNLSASRPQDRQFILSSKKLLLSDSGFYLCAWSVRGKLFFGSGTQLSVL.

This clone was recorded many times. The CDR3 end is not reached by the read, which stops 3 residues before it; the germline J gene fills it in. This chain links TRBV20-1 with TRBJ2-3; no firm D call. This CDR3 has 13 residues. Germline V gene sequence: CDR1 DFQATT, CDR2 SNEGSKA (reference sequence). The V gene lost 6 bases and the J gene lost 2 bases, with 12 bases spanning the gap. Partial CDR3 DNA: TGCAGTGCCGGCGGCCGATTCACAGATACG. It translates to CSAGGRFTDT. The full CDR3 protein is CSAGGRFTDTQYF.

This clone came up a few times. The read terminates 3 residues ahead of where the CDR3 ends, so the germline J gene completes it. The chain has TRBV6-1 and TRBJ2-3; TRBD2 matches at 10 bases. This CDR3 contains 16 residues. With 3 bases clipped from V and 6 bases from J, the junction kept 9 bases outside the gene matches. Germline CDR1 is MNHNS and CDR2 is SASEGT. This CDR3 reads CASSESLAGARDTQYF. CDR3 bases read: TGTGCCAGCAGTGAGAGCCTAGCGGGGGCACGGGATACG.

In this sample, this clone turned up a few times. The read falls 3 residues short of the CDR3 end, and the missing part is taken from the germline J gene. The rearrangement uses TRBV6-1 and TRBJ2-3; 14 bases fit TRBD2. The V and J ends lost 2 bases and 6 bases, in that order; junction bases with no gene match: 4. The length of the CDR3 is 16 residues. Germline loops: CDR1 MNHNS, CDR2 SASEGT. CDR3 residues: CASSEPGTSGGDTQYF. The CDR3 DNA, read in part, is TGTGCCAGCAGTGAACCAGGGACTAGCGGGGGTGATACG.

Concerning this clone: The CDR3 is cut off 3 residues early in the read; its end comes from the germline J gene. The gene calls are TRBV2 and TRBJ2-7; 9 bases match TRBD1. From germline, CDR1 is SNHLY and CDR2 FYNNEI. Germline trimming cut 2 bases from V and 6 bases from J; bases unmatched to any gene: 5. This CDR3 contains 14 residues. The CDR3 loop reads CASSEWDRVPEQYF. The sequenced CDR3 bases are TGTGCCAGCAGTGAATGGGACAGGGTTCCCGAG. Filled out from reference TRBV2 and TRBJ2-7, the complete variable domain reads EPEVTQTPSHQVTQMGQEVILRCVPISNHLYFYWYRQILGQKVEFLVSFYNNEISEKSEIFDDQFSVERPDGSNFTLKIRSTKLEDSAMYFCASSEWDRVPEQYFGPGTRLTVT.

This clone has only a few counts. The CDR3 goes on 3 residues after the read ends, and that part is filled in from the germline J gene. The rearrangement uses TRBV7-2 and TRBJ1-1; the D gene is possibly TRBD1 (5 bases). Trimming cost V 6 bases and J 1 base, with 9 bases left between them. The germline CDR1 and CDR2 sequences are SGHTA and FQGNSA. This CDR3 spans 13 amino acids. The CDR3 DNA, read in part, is TGTGCCAGCAGAGTGACAGAGAACACTGAA. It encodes CASRVTENTE. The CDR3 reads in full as CASRVTENTEAFF. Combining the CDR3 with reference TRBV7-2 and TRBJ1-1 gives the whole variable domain GAGVSQSPSNKVTEKGKDVELRCDPISGHTALYWYRQSLGQGLEFLIYFQGNSAPDKSGLPSDRFSAERTGGSVSTLTIQRTQQEDSAVYLCASRVTENTEAFFGQGTRLTVV.

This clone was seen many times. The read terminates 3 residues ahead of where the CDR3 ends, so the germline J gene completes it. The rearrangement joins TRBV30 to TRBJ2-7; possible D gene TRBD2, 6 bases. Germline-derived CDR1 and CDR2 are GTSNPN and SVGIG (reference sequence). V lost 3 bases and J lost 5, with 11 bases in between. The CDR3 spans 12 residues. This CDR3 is CAWRGTHDEQYF. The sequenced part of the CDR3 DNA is TGTGCCTGGAGGGGGACTCACGACGAG.

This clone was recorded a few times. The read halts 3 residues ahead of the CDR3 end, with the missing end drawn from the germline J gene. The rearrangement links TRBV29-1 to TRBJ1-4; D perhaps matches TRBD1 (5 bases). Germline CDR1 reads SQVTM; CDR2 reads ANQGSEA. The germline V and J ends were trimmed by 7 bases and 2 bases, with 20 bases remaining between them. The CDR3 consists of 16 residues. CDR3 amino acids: CSAQVGNRNTNEKLFF. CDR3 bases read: TGCAGCGCCCAAGTGGGTAACAGGAATACTAATGAAAAA.